This T cell receptor beta chain was recorded in a study of technical replicates of blood from several donors. Assay used: immunoSEQ multiplex PCR; TCRdb lists only in-frame clones, some missing. The repertoire consists of 65,000 to 95,000 clones, with approximately 93% occurring once and the leading ten covering approximately 0.25%. Sequenced material: T cells isolated from PBMCs. This TCR was recovered from a human donor in good health.

The CDR3 spells CASSESDEKLFF. Written as DNA, the CDR3 is TGTGCCAGCAGTGAATCTGATGAAAAACTGTTTTTT. The chain links TRBV2 to TRBJ1-4; D ambiguous. Germline CDR1 and CDR2: SNHLY and FYNNEI. The CDR3 runs to 12 residues. Trimming shortened V by 2 bases and J by 6 bases, and 4 bases separated the two germline ends.